What follows describes a single T cell receptor (beta chain). Its recognized antigen is unknown. There are no base qualities to consult, and no much larger clone falls within one base. The time point label for this specimen denotes: cells obtained before transplantation from donor or recipient. CD3+CD4+ and CD3+CD8+ populations were FACS-sorted from unstimulated pre-transplant donor and recipient cells taken from spleen or lymph nodes. Preparation of the library involved the immunoSEQ multiplex PCR assay. For most patients, genomic DNA was isolated with the Qiagen DNeasy Blood and Tissue Kit and shipped frozen to Adaptive Biotechnologies for TCR sequencing. High-throughput TCR-beta CDR3 sequencing of genomic DNA from most patients was performed by Adaptive Biotechnologies. The authors' analysis ran thus. Adaptive's ImmunoSEQ software was the source of the TCR sequencing data for about 20 patients, while a few other patients were processed with MiXCR and VDJtools. CD4 versus CD8 sorting errors were corrected by removing sequences found in both subsets at a frequency ratio below 5:1. CDR3 nucleotide sequences shared by donor and recipient were removed because the origin of these sequences could not be assigned. To count as alloreactive, a clone needed at least 2-fold expansion over unstimulated cells and a minimum CFSE-low frequency of 0.002% (template counts) or 0.001% (read counts). A clone was considered mappable if detected in the sequenced pre-transplant spleen, lymph node, or MLR CFSE-low populations of the donor or recipient. The cumulative frequency of alloreactive clones was calculated as a percentage of all sequences, weighted by copy number. Drawn from immuneACCESS, this table holds only the in-frame rearrangements with V and J called that TCRdb kept. Clones are partly lost; checked studies trace under half to an unresolved V gene and leave the rest unexplained. V and J calls and clone size are given by that table; D and trimming were obtained from the DNA. The sample yields more than 65,000 clones; approximately 84% were counted once. Clones ranked in the top ten supply 0.39% of the sample.

These data are taken from a study of graft-versus-host responses after intestinal transplantation (dated by TCRdb to the early 2020s). Notes on the research overall: The transplants that recipients received were multivisceral, liver-intestinal, or isolated intestinal. Alloreactive clones were identified by sequencing pre-transplant mixed lymphocyte reaction products and comparing these products with unstimulated pre-transplant donor and recipient T cells. The cohort enrolled 20 to 30 intestinal transplant recipients including one retransplant, and a few patients lacking pretransplant specimens were excluded. Bulk TCR-beta CDR3 sequencing was used to track graft-versus-host and host-versus-graft alloreactive T cell clones in the graft, circulation and bone marrow after intestinal transplantation. All recipients received anti-thymocyte globulin induction followed by maintenance tacrolimus and steroids for approximately 3 years. A peak of at least 4% donor T cells among recipient peripheral blood mononuclear cells was the definition used for donor T cell macrochimerism. Rather than going through the commercial service, samples from three later patients were sequenced in-house on an Illumina MiSeq and processed with MiXCR. Overall study outcomes, separate from this receptor: GvH clones were found in recipient bone marrow, and some of the GvH clones appeared earlier in ileal mucosa or blood, which is consistent with an intestinal mucosal origin. The conclusions were limited by the relatively low number and heterogeneity of the intestinal transplant patients. Early after transplant, peak levels of circulating GvH clones were associated with declines in HvG clones. Patients with donor T cell macrochimerism had high GvH to HvG T cell clonal ratios in their allografts.

Reading from cysteine to phenylalanine, the CDR3 counts 15 amino acids. Here the CDR3 DNA is all that survives: 45 bases in frame from base 1. From the germline V gene, CDR1 is SGHRS and CDR2 is YFSETQ. Trimmed from V: 0 bases; trimmed from J: 6 bases; junction bases lacking a gene match: 7. Sequencing was performed on unstimulated CD4+ T cells sorted from spleen or lymph node cells, taken before transplant. The V and J segments used are TRBV5-1 and TRBJ2-5; the central 8 bases match TRBD1. This receptor was identified in a human donor who was the organ donor for an intestinal transplant. The nucleotide sequence reads TGCGCCAGCAGCTTGGCACTCACAGGGGGAAAGACCCAGTACTTC. This translates into CASSLALTGGKTQYF.